These T cell receptor beta chains were read from a single sample in a study of T cell responses to AZD1222 COVID-19 vaccine. The protocol was immunoSEQ multiplex PCR, while the TCRdb copy is restricted to in-frame clones and leaves out a portion. The repertoire has 100,000 or so clones, about 90% of them found once; the top ten carry 15% to 20%. The sequencing used peripheral blood, collected on day 0 of AZD1222 vaccination. These receptors all stem from an adult in good health. The CDR3 runs from the conserved cysteine through the conserved F or W. A D gene is named only where the DNA matches it firmly. Part of the rows lack a size; the others show once, few, many or a class for expanded clones.

J: TRBJ2-2; V: TRBV7-2; D: TRBD2; size: .; DNA: TGTGCCAGCAGCCGCGGGAGGGCGGGGGAGCTGTTTTTT; CDR3: CASSRGRAGELFF
J: TRBJ1-4; V: TRBV6-6; D: .; size: .; DNA: TGTGCCAGCAGTTACCCCTCTGAAAAACTGTTTTTT; CDR3: CASSYPSEKLFF
J: TRBJ2-2; V: TRBV28; D: TRBD2; size: .; DNA: TGTGCCAGCGCGGGAGGGCCAAGCACCGGGGAGCTGTTTTTT; CDR3: CASAGGPSTGELFF
J: TRBJ2-2; V: TRBV5-6; D: TRBD2; size: .; DNA: TGTGCCAGCAGCCGGACTAGCGGGGCACAAACCAACACCGGGGAGCTGTTTTTT; CDR3: CASSRTSGAQTNTGELFF
J: TRBJ1-2; V: TRBV19; D: TRBD1; size: .; DNA: TGTGCCAGTAGTATATCTTCGGGACAGCTCTATGGCTACACCTTC; CDR3: CASSISSGQLYGYTF
J: TRBJ2-7; V: TRBV7-9; D: TRBD2; size: .; DNA: TGTGCCAGCAGCCTACTAGCGGGAGTTGCCTACGAGCAGTACTTC; CDR3: CASSLLAGVAYEQYF
J: TRBJ2-7; V: TRBV6-5; D: TRBD2; size: once; DNA: TGTGCCAGCAGCAAAACTAGCGCGAGCTCCTACGAGCAGTACTTC; CDR3: CASSKTSASSYEQYF
J: TRBJ1-2; V: TRBV6-1; D: TRBD1; size: .; DNA: TGTGCCAGCAGTGAACCCGGACAGGTCTATGGCTACACCTTC; CDR3: CASSEPGQVYGYTF
J: TRBJ2-1; V: TRBV14; D: TRBD1; size: .; DNA: TGTGCCAGCAGCCGCCCCGGGACAGGGCTCAATGAGCAGTTCTTC; CDR3: CASSRPGTGLNEQFF
J: TRBJ2-3; V: TRBV18; D: TRBD2; size: .; DNA: TGTGCCAGCTCACCTTATCCGGGAGGGAGAGATACGCAGTATTTT; CDR3: CASSPYPGGRDTQYF
J: TRBJ2-2; V: TRBV15; D: .; size: .; DNA: TGTGCCACCAGCAGACCGGTGGCGGGGACCGGGGAGCTGTTTTTT; CDR3: CATSRPVAGTGELFF
J: TRBJ2-3; V: TRBV4-1; D: .; size: .; DNA: TGCGCCAGCAGCCAAGAGGATCTAGACTACACAGATACGCAGTATTTT; CDR3: CASSQEDLDYTDTQYF
J: TRBJ1-1; V: TRBV24-1; D: .; size: .; DNA: TGTGCCACCAGTATTCAAGGTCGGGCTTTCTTT; CDR3: CATSIQGRAFF
J: TRBJ1-4; V: TRBV5-8; D: TRBD1; size: .; DNA: TGTGCCAGCCGGGACAGGGGGCGTGAAAAACTGTTTTTT; CDR3: CASRDRGREKLFF
J: TRBJ1-3; V: TRBV11-3; D: TRBD1; size: .; DNA: TGTGCCAGCAGCCGACAGGGTGACACCATATATTTT; CDR3: CASSRQGDTIYF
J: TRBJ1-5; V: TRBV7-2; D: .; size: .; DNA: TGTGCCAGCAGCTTAACCAACAATCAGCCCCAGCATTTT; CDR3: CASSLTNNQPQHF
J: TRBJ1-1; V: TRBV4-2; D: TRBD1; size: .; DNA: TGTGCCAGCAGCTCCCAGTCAGGGGGTGGCACTGAAGCTTTCTTT; CDR3: CASSSQSGGGTEAFF
J: TRBJ2-1; V: TRBV5-8; D: TRBD2; size: .; DNA: TGTGCCAGCAGCTTGGATTTGGGGACTAGCGGCTATGAGCAGTTCTTC; CDR3: CASSLDLGTSGYEQFF
J: TRBJ1-1; V: TRBV3-1/TRBV3-2; D: .; size: .; DNA: TGTGCCAGCAGCCAGGGTGGAAACACTGAAGCTTTCTTT; CDR3: CASSQGGNTEAFF
J: TRBJ2-7; V: TRBV5-3; D: TRBD1; size: .; DNA: TGTGCCAGAAGCTGGGACAGGGAGGATCACGAGCAGTACTTC; CDR3: CARSWDREDHEQYF
J: TRBJ2-5; V: TRBV6-1; D: .; size: once; DNA: TGTGCCAGCAGTGATTTTTCAGAGACCCAGTACTTC; CDR3: CASSDFSETQYF
J: TRBJ1-1; V: TRBV2; D: .; size: .; DNA: TGTGCCAGCAGGGTAACAGCGAACACTGAAGCTTTCTTT; CDR3: CASRVTANTEAFF
J: TRBJ2-1; V: TRBV12-3/TRBV12-4; D: .; size: .; DNA: TGTGCCAGCAGTTTAGACGGCTCCAATGAGCAGTTCTTC; CDR3: CASSLDGSNEQFF
J: TRBJ1-6; V: TRBV30; D: .; size: .; DNA: TGTGCCTGGGCCCCCGGGACAAATTTTCCCTCACCCCTCCACTTT; CDR3: CAWAPGTNFPSPLHF
J: TRBJ2-7; V: TRBV2; D: .; size: .; DNA: TGTGCCAGCAGGGAGGATAGCTTCCCCCGGTTCAGAAGCTCCTACGAGCAGTACTTC; CDR3: CASREDSFPRFRSSYEQYF
J: TRBJ1-1; V: TRBV28; D: .; size: .; DNA: TGTGCCAGCAGTTTGGTTCTAAACACTGAAGCTTTCTTT; CDR3: CASSLVLNTEAFF
J: TRBJ1-2; V: TRBV12-3/TRBV12-4; D: .; size: .; DNA: TGTGCCAGCAGTTTAGACAGGAGAGGCTACACCTTC; CDR3: CASSLDRRGYTF
J: TRBJ2-6; V: TRBV5-6; D: .; size: once; DNA: TGTGCCAGCAGCTCAGCTGGGGCCAACGTCCTGACTTTC; CDR3: CASSSAGANVLTF
J: TRBJ2-2; V: TRBV27; D: TRBD1; size: .; DNA: TGTGCCAGCAGTTCAAGGGGGCACACCGGGGAGCTGTTTTTT; CDR3: CASSSRGHTGELFF
J: TRBJ2-7; V: TRBV6-6; D: TRBD2; size: once; DNA: TGTGCCAGCAGTACGGGACTAGCGGGAGTGTACGAGCAGTACTTC; CDR3: CASSTGLAGVYEQYF
J: TRBJ1-1; V: TRBV19; D: TRBD1; size: few; DNA: TGTGCCAGTAGTCCCGACCCGACAGGGCTGACCCGTGAAGCTTTCTTT; CDR3: CASSPDPTGLTREAFF
J: TRBJ2-1; V: TRBV7-8; D: .; size: .; DNA: TGTGCCAGCAGCCCCCGAGGGTTAGTGAAAAATGAGCAGTTCTTC; CDR3: CASSPRGLVKNEQFF
J: TRBJ1-6; V: TRBV7-9; D: .; size: .; DNA: TGTGCCCGGGGGGCGTCATATAATTCACCCCTCCACTTT; CDR3: CARGASYNSPLHF
J: TRBJ1-1; V: TRBV6-6; D: .; size: .; DNA: TGTGCCAGCAGTTACCCAGGGTCGAACACTGAAGCTTTCTTT; CDR3: CASSYPGSNTEAFF
J: TRBJ2-5; V: TRBV7-9; D: TRBD2; size: .; DNA: TGTGCCAGCAGAGCCGGGACTAGCGTCCCCCGGGAGACCCAGTACTTC; CDR3: CASRAGTSVPRETQYF
J: TRBJ2-5; V: TRBV19; D: TRBD2; size: .; DNA: TGTGCCAGTAGTTGGAGCGGGAGGGGCGAGACCCAGTACTTC; CDR3: CASSWSGRGETQYF
J: TRBJ2-1; V: TRBV27; D: .; size: .; DNA: TGTGCCAGCAGTTTTGGGATAGTCGATGAGCAGTTCTTC; CDR3: CASSFGIVDEQFF
J: TRBJ1-1; V: TRBV6-5; D: .; size: .; DNA: TGTGCCAGCAGTTACTCGAGGGGCGAGGGGGCTGAAGCTTTCTTT; CDR3: CASSYSRGEGAEAFF
J: TRBJ2-1; V: TRBV5-4; D: .; size: few; DNA: TGTGCCAGCGGGAGACAAGGGGGGTCCTACAATGAGCAGTTCTTC; CDR3: CASGRQGGSYNEQFF
J: TRBJ2-7; V: TRBV11-3; D: .; size: .; DNA: TGTGCCAGCAGCTTAGATTCCAGACCCTACGAGCAGTACTTC; CDR3: CASSLDSRPYEQYF
J: TRBJ1-1; V: TRBV28; D: TRBD1; size: .; DNA: TGTGCCAGTATGACAGGGCACACTGAAGCTTTCTTT; CDR3: CASMTGHTEAFF
J: TRBJ2-1; V: TRBV2; D: TRBD2; size: .; DNA: TGTGCCAGCACAGAACTAGCGGGAGCCAATGAGCAGTTCTTC; CDR3: CASTELAGANEQFF
J: TRBJ1-1; V: TRBV19; D: .; size: .; DNA: TGTGCCAGTAGCGACCGGGCGGGGACTGAAGCTTTCTTT; CDR3: CASSDRAGTEAFF
J: TRBJ1-1; V: TRBV29-1; D: .; size: once; DNA: TGCAGCGTAGCATTCGGTGGGGAGGTAACTGAAGCTTTCTTT; CDR3: CSVAFGGEVTEAFF
J: TRBJ2-7; V: TRBV20-1; D: TRBD2; size: .; DNA: TGCAGTGCTAGTAGTCTAGCGGGAGGCGAAAGCTACGAGCAGTACTTC; CDR3: CSASSLAGGESYEQYF
J: TRBJ2-3; V: TRBV12-3/TRBV12-4; D: .; size: .; DNA: TGTGCCAGCACCATTGGGGGAGTTACGCAGTATTTT; CDR3: CASTIGGVTQYF